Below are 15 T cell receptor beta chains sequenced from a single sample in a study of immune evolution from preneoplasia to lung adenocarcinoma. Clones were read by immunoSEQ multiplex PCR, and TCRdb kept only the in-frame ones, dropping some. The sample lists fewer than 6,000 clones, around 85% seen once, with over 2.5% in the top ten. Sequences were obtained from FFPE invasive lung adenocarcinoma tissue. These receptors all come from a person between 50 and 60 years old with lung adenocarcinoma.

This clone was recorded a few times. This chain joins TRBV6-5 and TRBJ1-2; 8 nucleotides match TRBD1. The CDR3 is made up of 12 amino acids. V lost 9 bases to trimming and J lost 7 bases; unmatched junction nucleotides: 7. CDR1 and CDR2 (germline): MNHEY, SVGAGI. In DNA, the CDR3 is TGTGCCAGTAAGACAGGGGAATCTGGCTACACCTTC. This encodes CASKTGESGYTF.

The CDR3 spells CASSMNTGELFF. The CDR3 DNA sequence: TGTGCCAGTAGTATGAACACCGGGGAGCTGTTTTTT. This chain joins TRBV19 and TRBJ2-2, with no clear D. Trimming stripped 3 bases from V and 1 base from J, with 0 bases between. The CDR3 extends over 12 amino acids. Germline V CDR1 and CDR2: LNHDA, SQIVND (reference sequence).

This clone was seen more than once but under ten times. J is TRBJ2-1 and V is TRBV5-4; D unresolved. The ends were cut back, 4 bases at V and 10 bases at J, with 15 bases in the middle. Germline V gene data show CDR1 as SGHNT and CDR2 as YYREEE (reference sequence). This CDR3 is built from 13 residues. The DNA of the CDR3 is TGTGCCAGCAGCCAAGTAGCCGTCCTGGAGCAGTTCTTC. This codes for CASSQVAVLEQFF. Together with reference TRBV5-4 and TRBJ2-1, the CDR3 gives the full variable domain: ETGVTQSPTHLIKTRGQQVTLRCSSQSGHNTVSWYQQALGQGPQFIFQYYREEENGRGNFPPRFSGLQFPNYSSELNVNALELDDSALYLCASSQVAVLEQFFGPGTRLTVL.

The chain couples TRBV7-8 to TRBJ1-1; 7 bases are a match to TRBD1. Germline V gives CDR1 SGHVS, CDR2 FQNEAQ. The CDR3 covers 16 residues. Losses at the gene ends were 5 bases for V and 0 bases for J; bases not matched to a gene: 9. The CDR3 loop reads CASSARTTGMNTEAFF. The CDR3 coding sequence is TGTGCCAGCAGCGCCCGTACGACAGGGATGAACACTGAAGCTTTCTTT.

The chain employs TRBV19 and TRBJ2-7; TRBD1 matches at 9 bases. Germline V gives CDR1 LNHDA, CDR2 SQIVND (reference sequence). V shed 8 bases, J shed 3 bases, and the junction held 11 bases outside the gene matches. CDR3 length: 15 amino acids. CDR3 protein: CASQTFPGQGYEQYF. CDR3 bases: TGTGCCAGTCAAACCTTCCCGGGACAGGGCTACGAGCAGTACTTC.

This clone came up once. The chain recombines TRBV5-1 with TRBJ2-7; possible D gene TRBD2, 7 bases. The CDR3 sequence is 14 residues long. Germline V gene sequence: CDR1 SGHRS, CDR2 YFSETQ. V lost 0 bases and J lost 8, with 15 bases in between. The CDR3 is CASSLDGPGGKQYF. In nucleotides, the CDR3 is TGCGCCAGCAGCTTGGACGGACCGGGGGGCAAGCAGTACTTC.

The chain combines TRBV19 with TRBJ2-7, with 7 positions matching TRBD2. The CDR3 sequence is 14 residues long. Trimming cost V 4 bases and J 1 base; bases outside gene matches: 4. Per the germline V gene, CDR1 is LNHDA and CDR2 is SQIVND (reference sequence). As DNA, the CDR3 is TGTGCCAGTAGTACGTCTAGCGGTTCCTACGAGCAGTACTTC. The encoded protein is CASSTSSGSYEQYF.

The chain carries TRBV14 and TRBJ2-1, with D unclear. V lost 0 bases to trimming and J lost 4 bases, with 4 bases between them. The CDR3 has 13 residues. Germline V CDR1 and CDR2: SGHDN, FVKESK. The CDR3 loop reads CASSQELYNEQFF. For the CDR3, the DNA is TGTGCCAGCAGCCAAGAGTTATACAATGAGCAGTTCTTC.

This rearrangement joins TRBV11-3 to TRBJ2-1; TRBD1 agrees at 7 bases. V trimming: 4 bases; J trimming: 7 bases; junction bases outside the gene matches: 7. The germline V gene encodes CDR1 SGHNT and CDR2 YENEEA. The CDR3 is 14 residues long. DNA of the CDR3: TGTGCCAGCAGCTGGGGCTCAGGGGGAAATGAGCAGTTCTTC. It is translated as CASSWGSGGNEQFF.

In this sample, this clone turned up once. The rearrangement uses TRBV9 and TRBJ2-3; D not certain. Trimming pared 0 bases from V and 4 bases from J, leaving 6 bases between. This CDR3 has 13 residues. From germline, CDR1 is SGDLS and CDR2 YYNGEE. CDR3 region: CASSVGMPDTQYF. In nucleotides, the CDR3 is TGTGCCAGCAGCGTAGGGATGCCAGATACGCAGTATTTT.

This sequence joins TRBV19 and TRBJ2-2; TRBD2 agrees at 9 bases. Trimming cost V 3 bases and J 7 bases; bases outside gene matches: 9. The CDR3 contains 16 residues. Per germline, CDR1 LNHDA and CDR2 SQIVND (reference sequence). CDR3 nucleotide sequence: TGTGCCAGTAGTATTCTCGCGGGAGGGCTAAACGGGGAGCTGTTTTTT. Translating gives CASSILAGGLNGELFF.

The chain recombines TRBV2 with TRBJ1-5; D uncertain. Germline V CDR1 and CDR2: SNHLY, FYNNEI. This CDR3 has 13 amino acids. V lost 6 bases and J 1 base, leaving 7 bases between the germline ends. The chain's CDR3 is CASRRESNQPQHF. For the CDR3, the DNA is TGTGCCAGCAGGCGGGAAAGCAATCAGCCCCAGCATTTT.

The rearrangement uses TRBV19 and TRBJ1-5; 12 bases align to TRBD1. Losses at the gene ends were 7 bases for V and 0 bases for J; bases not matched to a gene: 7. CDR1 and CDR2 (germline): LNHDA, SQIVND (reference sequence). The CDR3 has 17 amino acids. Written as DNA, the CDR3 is TGTGCCAGTAAAAGGGGACAGGGGGCTTTTAGCAATCAGCCCCAGCATTTT. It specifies CASKRGQGAFSNQPQHF.

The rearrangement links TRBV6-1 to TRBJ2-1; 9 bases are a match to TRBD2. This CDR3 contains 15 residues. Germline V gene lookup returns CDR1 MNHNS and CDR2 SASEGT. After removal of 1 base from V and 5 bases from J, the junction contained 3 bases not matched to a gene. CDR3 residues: CASSEGTSGHNEQFF. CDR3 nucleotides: TGTGCCAGCAGTGAAGGAACTAGCGGGCACAATGAGCAGTTCTTC.

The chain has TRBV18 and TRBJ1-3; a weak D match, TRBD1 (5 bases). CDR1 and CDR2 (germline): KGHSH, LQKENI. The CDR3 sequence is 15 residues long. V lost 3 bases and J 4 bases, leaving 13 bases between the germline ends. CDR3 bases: TGTGCCAGCTCACCGGCGGGGGTGTCAGGAAACACCATATATTTT. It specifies CASSPAGVSGNTIYF.